The next 3 T cell receptor beta chains were all read from a single sample in a study of blood T cell repertoires in COVID-19. Method: immunoSEQ multiplex PCR; TCRdb's copy keeps in-frame clones and lacks some. Of 150,000 to 200,000 clones listed, roughly 86% are singletons. The sample was peripheral blood. All receptors come from a man in his forties with active or convalescent COVID-19.

The chain employs TRBV18 and TRBJ1-6; 8 nucleotides match TRBD1. From germline, CDR1 is KGHSH and CDR2 LQKENI. V was pared by 5 bases and J by 7 bases, with 13 bases of the junction left unmatched. The CDR3 sequence is 17 residues long. Written as DNA, the CDR3 is TGTGCCAGCTCAGGGGGGACAGGATCGGGAAACAATTCACCCCTCCACTTT. This encodes CASSGGTGSGNNSPLHF.

The rearrangement links TRBV5-4 to TRBJ2-3, with 8 bases aligning to TRBD2. V was clipped by 4 bases and J by 1 base; unmatched bases: 8. The CDR3 consists of 16 residues. Looked up from germline, CDR1 is SGHNT and CDR2 is YYREEE (reference sequence). The CDR3: CASSPPPTSGTDTQYF. CDR3 in DNA: TGTGCCAGCAGCCCGCCGCCGACTAGCGGCACAGATACGCAGTATTTT.

The CDR3 loop reads CASSNRQGGRASVTDTQYF. The CDR3 coding sequence is TGTGCCAGCAGCAACCGACAGGGGGGAAGGGCTAGCGTGACAGATACGCAGTATTTT. The chain recombines TRBV5-5 with TRBJ2-3, with 9 bases identical to TRBD1. CDR3 length: 19 residues. Germline loops: CDR1 SGHKS, CDR2 YYEKEE (reference sequence). V trimming: 4 bases; J trimming: 3 bases; junction bases outside the gene matches: 18. Complete variable domain (other parts from reference TRBV5-5 and TRBJ2-3): DAGVTQSPTHLIKTRGQQVTLRCSPISGHKSVSWYQQVLGQGPQFIFQYYEKEERGRGNFPDRFSARQFPNYSSELNVNALLLGDSALYLCASSNRQGGRASVTDTQYFGPGTRLTVL.